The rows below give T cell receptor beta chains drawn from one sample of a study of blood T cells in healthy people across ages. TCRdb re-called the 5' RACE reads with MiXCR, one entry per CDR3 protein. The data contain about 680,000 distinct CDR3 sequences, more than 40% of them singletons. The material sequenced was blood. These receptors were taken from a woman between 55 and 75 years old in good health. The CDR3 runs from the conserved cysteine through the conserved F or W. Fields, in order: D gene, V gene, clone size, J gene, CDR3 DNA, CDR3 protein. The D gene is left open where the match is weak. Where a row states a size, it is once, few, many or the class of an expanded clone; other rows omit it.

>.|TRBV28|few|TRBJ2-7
TGTGCCAGCAGTCTACCAAAAACAGGGACCTTGTACGAGCAGTACTTC
CASSLPKTGTLYEQYF
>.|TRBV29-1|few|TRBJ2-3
TGCAGCGTTGGTGGGGGGAGTATCCCCGCAGATACGCAGTATTTT
CSVGGGSIPADTQYF
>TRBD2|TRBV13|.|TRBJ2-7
TGTGCCAGCAGCACCCGACTAGCGGGAGCCTACGAGCAGTACTTC
CASSTRLAGAYEQYF
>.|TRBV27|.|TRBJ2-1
TGTGCCAGCAGCCTTACCTACAATAAGCAGTTCTTC
CASSLTYNKQFF
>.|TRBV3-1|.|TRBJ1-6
TGTGCCAGCAGCCATAGGTCCCCACGGTATAATTCACCCCTCCACTTT
CASSHRSPRYNSPLHF
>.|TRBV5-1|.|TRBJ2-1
TGCGCCAGCAGCTTGGACCACGTCGAGTTCTTC
CASSLDHVEFF
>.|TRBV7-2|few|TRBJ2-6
TGTGCCAGCAGCTTAGCGCGATCCGGGCTTGCTCTCTCTGGGGCCAACGTCCTGACTTTC
CASSLARSGLALSGANVLTF
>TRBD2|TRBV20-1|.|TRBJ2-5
TGCAGTGCTGATAGCGGGCAAGAGACCCAGTACTTC
CSADSGQETQYF
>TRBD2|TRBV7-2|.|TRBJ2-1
TGTGCCAGCAGCTTCCAACGAGCGGGAGAGGAAGAGCAGTTCTTC
CASSFQRAGEEEQFF
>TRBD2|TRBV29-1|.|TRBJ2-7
TGCAGCGTTGAAATAGCGGGGGGTTCGTACGAGCAGTACTTC
CSVEIAGGSYEQYF
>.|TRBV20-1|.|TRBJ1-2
TGCAGTGCTGGGGACGTACGCAACTATGGCTACACCTTC
CSAGDVRNYGYTF
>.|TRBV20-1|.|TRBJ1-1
TGCAGTGCTAGGGTGAGTTACACTGAAGCTTTCTTT
CSARVSYTEAFF
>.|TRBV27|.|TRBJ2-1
TGTGCCAGCAGTGGTGGGGGAATATACAATGAGCAGTTCTTC
CASSGGGIYNEQFF
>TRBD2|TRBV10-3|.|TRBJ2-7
TGTGCCATCAGTGAGTTAGGTAGCGGGAGAGACTACGAGCAGTACTTC
CAISELGSGRDYEQYF
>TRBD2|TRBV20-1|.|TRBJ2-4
TGCAGTGCTAGGCCCGGGACTAGCGGGAGTACTCGGCAGTACTTC
CSARPGTSGSTRQYF
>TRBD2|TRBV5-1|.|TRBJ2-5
TGCGCCAGCAGCTTCGGACTAGCGGGCCAGACCCAGTACTTC
CASSFGLAGQTQYF
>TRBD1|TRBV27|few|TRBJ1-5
TGTGCCACCCGGACAGGGAATCAGCCCCAGCATTTT
CATRTGNQPQHF
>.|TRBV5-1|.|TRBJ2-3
TGCGCCAGCAGCGCCGGACACCTCGGCACAGATACGCAGTATTTT
CASSAGHLGTDTQYF
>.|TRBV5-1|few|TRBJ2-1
TGCGCCAGCAGCGGGGGTGTAGCAAACAATGAGCAGTTCTTC
CASSGGVANNEQFF
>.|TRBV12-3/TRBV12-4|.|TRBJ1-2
TGTGCCAGCAGTTTGGCAGGGGTCTATGGCTACACCTTC
CASSLAGVYGYTF
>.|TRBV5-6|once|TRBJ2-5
TGTGCCAGCAGACCCGGGACTTTACTCCAAGAGACCCAGTACTTC
CASRPGTLLQETQYF
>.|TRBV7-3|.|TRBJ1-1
TGTGCCAGCAGCTTAAATGCGGGCCACCAAGGAGCTTTCTTT
CASSLNAGHQGAFF
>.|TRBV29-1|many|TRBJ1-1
TGCAGCGTTGAAAAAGGACAAGGGGTTGGTGAAGCTTTCTTT
CSVEKGQGVGEAFF
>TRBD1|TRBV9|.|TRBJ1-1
TGTGCCAGCAGGCCCCAGGGGGCGCGGGAGAACACTGAAGCTTTCTTT
CASRPQGARENTEAFF